The T cell receptor beta chain under discussion was sequenced for a study of blood T cell repertoires in COVID-19. Study in general: COVID-19 samples from acute and convalescent phases originated in the United States, Italy and Spain. T cells, B-cell-depleted T cells, or PBMCs provided the cDNA or gDNA that served as material.

In the original processing: Reference gene primer amplification gave nucleated cell count estimates. Sequencing used immunoSEQ multiplex PCR; TCRdb keeps in-frame clones, though not all of them. Clonal size and the V and J genes are those of that table, whereas D and trimming came from the DNA. The profile shows 150,000 or so clones, around 78% of them singletons. Trimming took 0 bases from V and 9 from J, leaving 15 bases between them. CDR1 and CDR2 from the germline V gene are MNHEY and SVGAGI. This CDR3 has 15 residues. The receptor was derived from a man older than 75 with acute or convalescent COVID-19. Sequenced material: peripheral blood. The chain combines TRBV6-5 with TRBJ1-5; D is possibly TRBD1 (6 bases). Here the CDR3 reads CASSYSTRGGPPQHF. The DNA for the CDR3 is TGTGCCAGCAGTTACTCTACCAGGGGCGGTCCGCCCCAGCATTTT.